This T cell receptor (beta chain) was documented in a study of CD8 T cells in Susac syndrome. Overall study results and limits: An acknowledgment was made by the study that its TCR sequencing and HLA analysis involved relatively few individuals.

Note on this clonotype: Its antigen remains unknown.

The patients serving as multiple sclerosis controls were treatment-naive. They had stable or active relapsing-remitting disease and fulfilled revised McDonald criteria. Random hexamers were used to reverse transcribe the RNA input (0.5 to 1 ug). An immunoSEQ multiplex PCR generated amplified TCR beta CDR3 products spanning 54 Vbeta and 13 Jbeta. TCRdb re-analysed the immunoSEQ multiplex PCR reads in MiXCR, keeping a single row per CDR3 protein. The table has some 200,000 distinct CDR3 sequences, 90% to 95% seen once. What was sequenced was CD8+ T cells from PBMCs. This receptor was taken from a human donor with multiple sclerosis.

The CDR3: CASSQRTTDTQYF. CDR3 nucleotide sequence: TGTGCCAGCAGCCAAAGGACAACAGATACGCAGTATTTT. The J gene is TRBJ2-3, the V gene TRBV3-1, with a possible D match to TRBD1 (5 bases). V was trimmed by 2 bases and J by 3 bases, leaving 6 bases between them. CDR3 size: 13 residues. The germline V gene has CDR1 LGHDT and CDR2 YNNKEL (reference sequence).